The T cell receptor beta chain described here comes from a study of cytomegalovirus exposure and HLA in healthy donors. Regarding the study as a whole: The authors later found most CMV-associated TCR beta chains appeared HLA-restricted.

Per germline, CDR1 SNHLY and CDR2 FYNNEI. V was cut by 6 bases and J by 3 bases, with 11 bases left in between. The CDR3 consists of 13 residues. This clone was recorded a few times. Its target is not known. PCR employed 60 Vbeta and 13 Jbeta primers. Sequenced by immunoSEQ multiplex PCR; TCRdb stores in-frame clones only, minus some. The sample includes roughly 100,000 clones, approximately 79% of them seen just once. This chain links TRBV2 with TRBJ1-1, with D perhaps matching TRBD1 (5 bases). This clonotype was obtained from a man younger than 45 in good health and CMV-seropositive. Specimen: PBMCs. The CDR3 sequence: CASSRGGDTEAFF. Written as DNA, the CDR3 is TGTGCCAGCAGCCGTGGGGGGGACACTGAAGCTTTCTTT.